This TCR beta chain was documented in a study of shared clonotypes between healthy human individuals. Study-level findings and limits: When naive CD4 clonotypes were compared across several donors, around 5% were shared.

V lost 9 bases, J lost 0 bases, and 3 bases stayed unmatched. The germline V gene encodes CDR1 MNHNS and CDR2 SASEGT. The CDR3 is 14 amino acids. Deep was the level at which the assay was run. Assay: immunoSEQ multiplex PCR; the TCRdb copy retains only in-frame clones and omits some. In the table there are about 2.4 million clones, approximately 93% of which are singletons. For this clone: What it binds is not known.

The sequenced sample was naive CD4+ T cells from PBMCs. Subset given: CD45RA+ positively selected. V gene TRBV6-1 combines with J gene TRBJ2-7; 12 bases are a match to TRBD2. This receptor was taken from a man aged 18-30 years in good health. Some clones in this sample may be carry-over from other donors' samples. This CDR3 reads CASKTSGSSYEQYF. CDR3 bases: TGTGCCAGTAAGACTAGCGGGAGCTCCTACGAGCAGTACTTC.